This T cell receptor (delta chain) was sequenced in a study of gamma-delta T cells after stem cell transplantation. With CATT, TCRdb re-called clones from the RT-PCR reads. The profile shows about 2,900 delta-chain clones, about 31% of them singletons. The ends lost 3 bases at V and 4 bases at J; junction bases unmatched: 23. The CDR3 spans 21 residues. Germline CDR1 is GEAIGNYY and CDR2 is EKD. This clone was found a few times. The TCR sequence derives from a human donor. It is not recorded whose cells these are; they may come from a transplant donor. V usage is TRDV2 and J usage is TRDJ1; 12 bases are shared with TRDD3. Sequenced sample: gamma-delta T cells. CDR3 bases: TGTGCCTGTGACCCGGTATCGCGGTCTAACTTACTGGGGGATACACGCGATAAACTCATCTTT. It translates to CACDPVSRSNLLGDTRDKLIF.